This T cell receptor beta chain is drawn from a study of T cell repertoires in cytomegalovirus infection (dated by TCRdb to between 2018 and 2021). Regarding the study in general: Peptide stimulations targeted recently identified HLA-C-restricted CMV epitopes, whose presentation resists viral immunomodulation, together with well-studied HLA-B-restricted epitopes. Because public TCR beta signatures pointed to carriage of CMV infection together with the matching HLA type, the HLA type of each donor mattered for the analysis.

This clonotype was counted ten times or more. Its cognate antigen has yet to be identified. Within one base of it there is no much larger clone, and no base qualities were kept. The treatment or condition label on this specimen signifies: in vitro stimulation with specific CMV peptide epitopes to enrich CMV-specific T cells. Summary of the overall study and its limitations: In both this cohort and an independent cohort of a few hundred donors, the cumulative frequency of public TCR beta family members distinguished carriers of CMV infection plus the relevant HLA type. In the ex vivo response, HLA-C-restricted CMV-specific TCR beta clonotypes were dominant, and in two of eight donors the single most frequent clonotype came from this HLA-C-restricted group.

Reads for this sample came from an Illumina HiSeq 1500. TCRdb handled the public reads itself, with Q25 trimming in fastp and clone calling in MiXCR, and kept productive beta chains. Every distinct CDR3 protein forms one entry, paired with its most common genes and DNA. The sample table shows about a million distinct CDR3 sequences, and around 32% are seen once. The ten most abundant clones make up around an eighth of the sample. From the germline V gene, CDR1 is SGHVS and CDR2 is FNYEAQ. Relative to germline, V is 4 bases shorter and J is 5 bases shorter, with 10 bases between their ends. From the cysteine up to the phenylalanine, the CDR3 has a length of 13 residues. The only DNA kept is the CDR3, 39 bases in frame from the first base.

Sample: cultured CD8+ T cells from PBMCs, taken from culture after CMV antigen stimulation. The sequence joins TRBV7-6 to TRBJ2-3; TRBD1 might be the D gene, on 5 matching bases. This sequence originates from a human donor in good health (CMV status not recorded). Some clones in this sample may be carry-over from other donors' samples. CDR3 protein: CASSSQGLDTQYF. The sequence in DNA is TGTGCCAGCAGCTCTCAGGGTCTAGATACGCAGTATTTT.